These 14 T cell receptor beta chains came from one sample sequenced in a study of blood T cell repertoires in COVID-19. The assay was immunoSEQ multiplex PCR, and TCRdb's table has in-frame clones only and misses some. Among some 450,000 clones listed, approximately 90% were seen once. Specimen: peripheral blood. Source of these receptors: a woman aged 45 to 65 with COVID-19, enrolled during active disease.

The chain recombines TRBV2 with TRBJ1-4; 10 positions match TRBD1. Trimming at V came to 6 bases and at J to 7 bases, leaving 5 bases not matched to a gene. Germline lookup yields CDR1 SNHLY and CDR2 FYNNEI. The CDR3 runs 14 residues. In nucleotides, the CDR3 is TGTGCCAGCAGCATCGACAGGGGGCCTGAAAAACTGTTTTTT. It encodes CASSIDRGPEKLFF. The complete variable domain, with remaining parts taken from reference TRBV2 and TRBJ1-4, reads EPEVTQTPSHQVTQMGQEVILRCVPISNHLYFYWYRQILGQKVEFLVSFYNNEISEKSEIFDDQFSVERPDGSNFTLKIRSTKLEDSAMYFCASSIDRGPEKLFFGSGTQLSVL.

This chain links TRBV13 with TRBJ1-4; D might be TRBD1 (6 bases). This CDR3 comprises 15 residues. The V end lost 4 bases, the J end lost 6 bases, and 15 bases lay between the germline ends. Looked up from germline, CDR1 is PRHDT and CDR2 is FYEKMQ (reference sequence). The CDR3 DNA follows: TGTGCCAGCAGCTCGACCTCAGGGGCAGATGAAAAACTGTTTTTT. Protein sequence: CASSSTSGADEKLFF.

This rearrangement joins TRBV4-1 to TRBJ2-1; 9 bases are shared with TRBD2. With V trimmed by 4 bases and J by 3 bases, 1 base remained unmatched. CDR1 MGHRA and CDR2 YSYEKL come from the germline V gene. The length of the CDR3 is 14 residues. The CDR3 is CASSRAGGYNEQFF. The CDR3 DNA follows: TGCGCCAGCAGCCGAGCGGGGGGCTACAATGAGCAGTTCTTC.

The V and J genes are TRBV9 and TRBJ1-4; 7 bases are shared with TRBD1. The V and J ends lost 2 bases and 0 bases, in that order; junction bases with no gene match: 4. The germline gives CDR1 SGDLS, CDR2 YYNGEE. CDR3 length: 16 residues. As DNA, the CDR3 is TGTGCCAGCAGCGTGGGACAGCCTGCAACTAATGAAAAACTGTTTTTT. Encoded protein: CASSVGQPATNEKLFF.

This chain links TRBV4-1 with TRBJ2-7; 10 bases are a match to TRBD1. This CDR3 contains 17 residues. The trim removed 4 bases at V and 2 bases at J, leaving 11 bases unmatched. Germline V gives CDR1 MGHRA, CDR2 YSYEKL. CDR3 loop: CASSLRDRGGTTYEQYF. For the CDR3, the DNA is TGCGCCAGCAGCCTCCGGGACAGGGGAGGGACGACCTACGAGCAGTACTTC.

This clone was recorded once. The genes are TRBV18 and TRBJ2-1; D is ambiguous. Germline assignment: CDR1 KGHSH and CDR2 LQKENI. V was pared by 3 bases and J by 7 bases, with 10 bases between. This CDR3 spans 13 amino acids. For the CDR3, the DNA is TGTGCCAGCTCACCTGGTCGCGATAATGAGCAGTTCTTC. It encodes CASSPGRDNEQFF. The whole variable domain, remainder taken from reference TRBV18 and TRBJ2-1, is NAGVMQNPRHLVRRRGQEARLRCSPMKGHSHVYWYRQLPEEGLKFMVYLQKENIIDESGMPKERFSAEFPKEGPSILRIQQVVRGDSAAYFCASSPGRDNEQFFGPGTRLTVL.

V and J are TRBV28 and TRBJ1-1; D is possibly TRBD1 (5 bases). From germline, CDR1 is MDHEN and CDR2 SYDVKM. The CDR3 totals 14 residues. V lost 6 bases to trimming and J lost 2 bases, with 13 bases between them. The CDR3 loop is CASRRPDRNTEAFF. DNA of the CDR3: TGTGCCAGCAGACGCCCCGACAGAAACACTGAAGCTTTCTTT.

The chain uses TRBV30 and TRBJ1-6, with TRBD1 matching 7 bases. The V gene's germline CDR1 is GTSNPN and CDR2 SVGIG (reference sequence). With V trimmed by 2 bases and J by 9 bases, 19 bases remained unmatched. This CDR3 is built from 18 residues. In DNA, the CDR3 is TGTGCCTGGAGTCACAGGGGAGGAGGAACCCCCCAATCTTCACCCCTCCACTTT. Its translation: CAWSHRGGGTPQSSPLHF.

This chain connects TRBV2 to TRBJ2-7; 9 bases line up with TRBD1. The trim removed 2 bases at V and 6 bases at J, leaving 8 bases unmatched. Germline V gene sequence: CDR1 SNHLY, CDR2 FYNNEI. The CDR3 has 15 amino acids. CDR3 bases: TGTGCCAGCAGTGAAAGGGGACAGGGTTTGGGCGAGCAGTACTTC. Amino acid sequence: CASSERGQGLGEQYF.

The chain is built from TRBV9 and TRBJ2-2; D remains unclear. This CDR3 is built from 13 residues. Between the trimmed V and J ends, which lost 2 bases and 3 bases, there was a span of 5 bases. Germline values: CDR1 SGDLS, CDR2 YYNGEE. This CDR3 is CASSVYYTGELFF. DNA of the CDR3: TGTGCCAGCAGCGTCTACTACACCGGGGAGCTGTTTTTT.

Note on this clone: This sample includes further DNA sequences coding for the same CDR3. This rearrangement joins TRBV19 to TRBJ1-1; D is unresolved. Germline-derived CDR1 and CDR2 are LNHDA and SQIVND (reference sequence). V lost 1 base and J 1 base, leaving 7 bases between the germline ends. The CDR3 is 14 amino acids. In nucleotides, the CDR3 is TGTGCCAGTAGTATAGGACAAGAGAACACTGAAGCTTTCTTT. Translated, it gives CASSIGQENTEAFF.

The chain combines TRBV28 with TRBJ2-5, with a weak D call TRBD1 (5 bases). Germline V lookup: CDR1 MDHEN, CDR2 SYDVKM. The CDR3 has 17 residues. V was shortened by 5 bases and J by 5 bases, with 24 bases between the two germline ends. In nucleotides, the CDR3 is TGTGCCAGCAGTGAGCCCCCCCCCAGGGCTCTGATGGAGACCCAGTACTTC. Translated: CASSEPPPRALMETQYF.

The gene calls are TRBV19 and TRBJ2-5; the match to TRBD1 covers 7 bases. V was clipped by 1 base and J by 0 bases; unmatched bases: 5. The CDR3 is made up of 16 amino acids. Germline V lookup: CDR1 LNHDA, CDR2 SQIVND (reference sequence). This CDR3 is CASSIGGRGYQETQYF. The CDR3 coding sequence is TGTGCCAGTAGTATAGGGGGCAGGGGGTACCAAGAGACCCAGTACTTC.

The chain combines TRBV5-4 with TRBJ1-2; 10 bases agree with TRBD1. This CDR3 spans 14 amino acids. Unmatched junction bases numbered 12, after V lost 10 bases and J lost 6 bases. Germline-derived CDR1 and CDR2 are SGHNT and YYREEE (reference sequence). The CDR3 DNA reads TGTGCCCACACAGGTGGGACAGGGGAAAATGGCTACACCTTC. This translates into CAHTGGTGENGYTF.